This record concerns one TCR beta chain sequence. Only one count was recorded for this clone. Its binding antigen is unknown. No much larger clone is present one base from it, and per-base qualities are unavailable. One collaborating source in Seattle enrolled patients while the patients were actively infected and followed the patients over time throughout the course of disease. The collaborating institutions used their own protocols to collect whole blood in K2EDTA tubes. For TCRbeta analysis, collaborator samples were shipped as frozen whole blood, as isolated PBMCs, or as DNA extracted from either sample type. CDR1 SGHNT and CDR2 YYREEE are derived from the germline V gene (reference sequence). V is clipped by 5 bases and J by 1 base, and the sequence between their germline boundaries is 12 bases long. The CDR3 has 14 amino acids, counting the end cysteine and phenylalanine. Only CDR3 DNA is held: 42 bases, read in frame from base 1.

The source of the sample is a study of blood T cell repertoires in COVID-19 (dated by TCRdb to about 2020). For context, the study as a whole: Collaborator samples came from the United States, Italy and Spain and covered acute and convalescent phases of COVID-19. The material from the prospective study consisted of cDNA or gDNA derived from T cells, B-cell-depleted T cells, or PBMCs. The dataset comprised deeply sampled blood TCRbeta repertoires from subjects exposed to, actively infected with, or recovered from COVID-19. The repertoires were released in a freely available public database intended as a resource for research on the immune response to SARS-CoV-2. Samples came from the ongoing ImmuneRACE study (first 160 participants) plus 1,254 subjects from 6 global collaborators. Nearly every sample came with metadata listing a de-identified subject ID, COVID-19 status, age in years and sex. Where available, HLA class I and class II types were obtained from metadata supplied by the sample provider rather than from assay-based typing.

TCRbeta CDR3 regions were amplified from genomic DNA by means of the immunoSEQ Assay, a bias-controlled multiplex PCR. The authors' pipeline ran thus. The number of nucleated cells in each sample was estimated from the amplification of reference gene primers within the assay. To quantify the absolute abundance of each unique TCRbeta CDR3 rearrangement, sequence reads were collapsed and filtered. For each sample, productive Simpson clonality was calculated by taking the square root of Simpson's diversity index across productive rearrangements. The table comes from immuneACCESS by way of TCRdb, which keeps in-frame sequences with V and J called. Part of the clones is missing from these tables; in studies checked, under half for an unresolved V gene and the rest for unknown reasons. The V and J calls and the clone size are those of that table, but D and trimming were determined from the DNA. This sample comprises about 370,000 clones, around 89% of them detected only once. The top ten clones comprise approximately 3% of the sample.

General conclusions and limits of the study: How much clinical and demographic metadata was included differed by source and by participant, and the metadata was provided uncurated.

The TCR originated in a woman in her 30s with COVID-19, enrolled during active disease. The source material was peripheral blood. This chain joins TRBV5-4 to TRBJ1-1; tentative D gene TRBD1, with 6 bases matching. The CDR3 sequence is CASRPGQTNTEAFF. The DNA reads TGTGCCAGCAGACCGGGACAAACGAACACTGAAGCTTTCTTT.